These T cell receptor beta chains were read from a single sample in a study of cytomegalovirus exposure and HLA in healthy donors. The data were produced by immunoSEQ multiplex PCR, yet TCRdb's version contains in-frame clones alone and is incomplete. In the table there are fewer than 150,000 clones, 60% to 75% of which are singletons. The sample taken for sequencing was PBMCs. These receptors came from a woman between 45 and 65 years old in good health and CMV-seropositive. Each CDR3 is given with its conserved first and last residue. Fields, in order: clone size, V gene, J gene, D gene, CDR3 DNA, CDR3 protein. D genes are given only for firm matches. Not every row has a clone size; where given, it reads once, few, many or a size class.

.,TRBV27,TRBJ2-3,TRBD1,TGTGCCAGCAGCACAGGGGCAGATACGCAGTATTTT,CASSTGADTQYF
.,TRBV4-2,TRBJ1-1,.,TGTGCCAGCAGCCAAGCGACAGGCGTAGCCACTGAAGCTTGCTTT,CASSQATGVATEACF
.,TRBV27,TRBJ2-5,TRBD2,TGTGCCAGCAGTCCCTACCGGGGGGGAGAGACCCAGTACTTC,CASSPYRGGETQYF
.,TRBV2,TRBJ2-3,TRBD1,TGTGCCAGCAGTGACGGGACAGGGGGAGATACGCAGTATTTT,CASSDGTGGDTQYF
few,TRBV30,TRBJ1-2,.,TGTGCCTGGAGCCCAGATTCATCGGGTGGCTACACCTTC,CAWSPDSSGGYTF
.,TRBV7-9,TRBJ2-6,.,TGTGCCAGCAGCGGGACTGTCGGCTCTGGGGCTAACGTCCTGACTTTC,CASSGTVGSGANVLTF
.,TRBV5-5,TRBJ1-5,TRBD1,TGTGCCAGCAGACGGGAGGGACAGGGATTAATGGGGCCCCAGCATTTT,CASRREGQGLMGPQHF
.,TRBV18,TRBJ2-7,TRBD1,TGTGCCAGCTCACCCGGACAGGGAATTGGCGAGCAGTACTTC,CASSPGQGIGEQYF
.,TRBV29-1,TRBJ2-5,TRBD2,TGCAGCGTTGAGTCCCCCAGCGGGGGGGCGGGGGAGACCCAGTACTTC,CSVESPSGGAGETQYF
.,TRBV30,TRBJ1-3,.,TGTGCCTGGGCGGGGGCCGGGGGGGCCGCTGGAAACACCATATATTTT,CAWAGAGGAAGNTIYF
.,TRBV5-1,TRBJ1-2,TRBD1,TGCGCCAGCAGCTGGATTGACAGGGGGCCTGGCTACACCTTC,CASSWIDRGPGYTF
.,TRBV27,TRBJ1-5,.,TGTCCCAGTCGGCCCTTCGACTCGGTGAATCAGCCCCAGCATTTT,CPSRPFDSVNQPQHF
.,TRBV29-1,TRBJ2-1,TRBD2,TGCAGCGTTGAAAATCCGGGACTAGCGTCTGAGCAGTTCTTC,CSVENPGLASEQFF
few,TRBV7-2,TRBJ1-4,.,TGTGCCAGCAGCTGGGAGCCGGGTGAAAAACTGTTTTTT,CASSWEPGEKLFF
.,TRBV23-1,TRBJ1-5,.,TGCGCCAGCAGTCTCAGGGTGATCAATCAGCCCCAGCATTTT,CASSLRVINQPQHF
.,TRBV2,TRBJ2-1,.,TGTGCCAGCAGCCTCGAGTCGCAGTTCTTC,CASSLESQFF
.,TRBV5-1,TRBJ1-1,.,TGCGCCAGCAGGGGGCCCCGGAACACTGAAGCTTTCTTT,CASRGPRNTEAFF
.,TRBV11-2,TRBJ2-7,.,TGTGCCAGCAGCCTCGGGACACCTATTTACGAGCAGTACTTC,CASSLGTPIYEQYF
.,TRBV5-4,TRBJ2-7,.,TGTGCCAGCAGCAGAGATGAGTACGAGCAGTACTTC,CASSRDEYEQYF
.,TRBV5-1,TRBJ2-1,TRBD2,TGCGCCAGCAGGTTGGGCGGGGGGAACCTTGGAGATGAGCAGTTCTTC,CASRLGGGNLGDEQFF
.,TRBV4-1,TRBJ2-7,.,TGCGCCAGCAGCCAAAGGGGTGGGGACGAGCAGTACTTC,CASSQRGGDEQYF
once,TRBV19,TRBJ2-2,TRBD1,TGTGCCAGCGCAACTACAGGGGAACCCGGGGAGCTGTTTTTT,CASATTGEPGELFF
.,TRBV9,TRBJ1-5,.,TGTGCCAGCAGCGCTCGACTGCCAGGGGCTGATCAGCCCCAGCATTTT,CASSARLPGADQPQHF
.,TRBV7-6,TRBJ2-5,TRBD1,TGTGCCAGCAGCTTCGGACAGGGGGGTCTCGAGACCCAGTACTTC,CASSFGQGGLETQYF
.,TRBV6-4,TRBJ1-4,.,TGTGCCAGCAGTCCTTATAACAGCAATGAAAAACTGTTTTTT,CASSPYNSNEKLFF
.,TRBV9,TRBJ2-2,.,TGTGCCAGCAGCGTAGGGGTAGCGTCAGCTGCCGGGGAGCTGTTTTTT,CASSVGVASAAGELFF
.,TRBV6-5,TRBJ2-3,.,TGTGCCAGCAGCGAGGGTTCCACAGATACGCAGTATTTT,CASSEGSTDTQYF
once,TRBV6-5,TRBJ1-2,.,TGTGCCAGCAGTCGAAGGGGCCATGGCTACACCTTC,CASSRRGHGYTF
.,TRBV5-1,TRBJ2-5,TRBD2,TGCGCCAGCACCGATTTGGGACTAGCCCAAGGAGAGACCCAGTACTTC,CASTDLGLAQGETQYF
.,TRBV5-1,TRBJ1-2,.,TGCGCCAGCAGCTTGACGGTAGGGGGCTATGGCTACACCTTC,CASSLTVGGYGYTF
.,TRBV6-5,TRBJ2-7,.,TGTGCCAGCAGTTACCGGGAGGGGGCCTCCTACGAGCAGTACTTC,CASSYREGASYEQYF
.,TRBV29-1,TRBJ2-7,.,TGCAGCGCCCTAGACAGTTTCTACGAGCAGTACTTC,CSALDSFYEQYF
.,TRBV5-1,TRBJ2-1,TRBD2,TGCGCCAGCAGCGGGGGACTAGCGTCGGACAATGAGCAGTTCTTC,CASSGGLASDNEQFF
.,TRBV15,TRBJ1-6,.,TGTGCCACCAGCAGACAGGGGAATAATTCACCCCTCCACTTT,CATSRQGNNSPLHF
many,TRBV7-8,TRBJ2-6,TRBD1,TGTGCCGGGGGGACAGGGGGAGCTGGGGCCAACGTCCTGACTTTC,CAGGTGGAGANVLTF
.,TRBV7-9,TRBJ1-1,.,TGTGCCAGCAGCCCGTACATGACTCGGCCCTTCGTCGGAGCTTTCTTT,CASSPYMTRPFVGAFF
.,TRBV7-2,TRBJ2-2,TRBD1,TGTGCCAGCAGCTTAGTCGGCGTCAGGGGGCGCCCCGGGGAGCTGTTTTTT,CASSLVGVRGRPGELFF
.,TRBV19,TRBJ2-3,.,TGTGCCAGTAGACCAACGGGGGTAAGCACAGATACGCAGTATTTT,CASRPTGVSTDTQYF
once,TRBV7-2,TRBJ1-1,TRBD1,TGTGCCAGCAGCCCGGACAGGGGTGGTTTGTACACTGAAGCTTTCTTT,CASSPDRGGLYTEAFF
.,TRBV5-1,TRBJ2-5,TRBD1,TGCGCCAGCAGCCTACGAGGACAGGGTGGACAAGAGACCCAGTACTTC,CASSLRGQGGQETQYF
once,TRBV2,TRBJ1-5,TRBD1,TGTGCCAGCAGACAGGGGTATAGCAATCAGCCCCAGCATTTT,CASRQGYSNQPQHF
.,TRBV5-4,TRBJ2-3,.,TGTGCCAGCAGCTTTCAACAGGGGCGGGGAGATACGCAGTATTTT,CASSFQQGRGDTQYF
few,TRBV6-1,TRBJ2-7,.,TGTGCCAGCATGCCCCCGGGCTCCTACGAGCAGTACTTC,CASMPPGSYEQYF
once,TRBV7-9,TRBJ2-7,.,TGTTCCAGCAGCGGGACAAACTCAGGGACCTACGAGCAGTACTTC,CSSSGTNSGTYEQYF
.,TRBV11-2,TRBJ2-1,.,TGTGCCAGCAGCACCCTACTAGCTAATTCTGCCAGTGAGCAGTTCTTC,CASSTLLANSASEQFF